A single T cell receptor beta chain is shown here with its context. This clonotype was picked up a small number of times. No cognate antigen has been identified for it. No per-base quality is available; no much larger clone lies one base away. The entry originates in a study of blood T cells in healthy people across ages (dated by TCRdb to between 2015 and 2016). Notes on the research overall: Template switching captured roughly one uniquely barcoded TCR beta cDNA molecule per two T cells in model experiments. For two donors (one aged 18 to 29 and one aged 80 or older), the study analyzed two additional independent replicas of 1 million unique cDNA reads from the same blood draw. To avoid experimental bias, donors of different ages were distributed randomly across sequencing lanes. To track age-related changes in TCR beta repertoire diversity, the study relied on deep sequencing normalized with unique cDNA molecular identifiers. Four age groups were formed from the donors: young (average 16 years), middle-aged (more than 35), aged (about 68) and long-lived (around 82).

The library was prepared using 5' RACE. The instrument was an Illumina HiSeq 2500. A second PCR of about 6 to 11 cycles was performed with a sample-barcoded 5' primer and a J-beta primer mix. Each TCR beta cDNA molecule received a unique molecular identifier from a template-switch 5' adaptor carrying 12 random nucleotides. Each sample yielded at least 3 million CDR3-containing paired-end reads. First-strand cDNA synthesis was performed from all RNA using the Mint cDNA synthesis kit, with priming by a TRBC-specific oligonucleotide. All cDNA was treated with uracil-DNA glycosylase and then went through a first 18-cycle PCR with the universal primers M1SS and BC2_uni_R. Processing in the source paper ran as follows. For normalization, 1 million high-quality reads, each with a distinct molecular identifier, were randomly selected from each sample. Reads sharing molecular identifiers were discarded rather than binned into consensus sequences. CDR3 identification, clonotype clustering and error correction used MiTCR with a Q25 quality threshold and the strictest error-elimination algorithm. Lower-bound total TCR beta diversity was estimated with a nonparametric unseen species model using Euler transformation. TCRdb reprocessing: public reads trimmed at Q25 with fastp, clones called with MiXCR, in-frame beta chains kept. Rows with one shared CDR3 protein collapse into an entry with the most common genes and DNA. The V and J calls reflect TCRdb's pipeline rather than the authors' work. The sample includes some 1.1 million distinct CDR3 sequences, with under 40% observed a single time. Of the sample, roughly 14% is held by the ten largest clones.

The donors were 40 or so Caucasian individuals from Russia, aged roughly 6 to 100 years, who were systemically healthy. Each donor gave about 9.2 milliliters of peripheral blood, drawn into EDTA-treated Vacutainer tubes. Ficoll-Paque density-gradient centrifugation was used to isolate PBMCs, with at least 7 million obtained per sample. Total RNA, at least 6 micrograms per sample, was extracted from PBMCs with Trizol reagent. The percentages of naive CD45RAhigh/CD27high T cells were determined by flow cytometry on a PBMC aliquot from every donor. The junction shows trimming of 0 bases on V and 7 bases on J, plus 11 bases between the germline ends. The germline V gene supplies CDR1 SGDLS and CDR2 YYNGEE. From its cysteine to its phenylalanine, the CDR3 spans 13 amino acids. Only CDR3 DNA is held: 39 bases, read in frame from base 1. Study-wide conclusions, independent of this receptor: Because donor CMV infection status was unknown, age-related changes in expanded clonotypes were potentially confounded. Bulk unsorted PBMC profiling prevented conclusive comparison of naive and antigen-experienced compartments. As age increased, observed TCR beta diversity per million T cells dropped in a roughly linear way, and a significant reduction was already evident by age 40. A strong correlation was found between observed TCR beta diversity and the percentage of naive T cells measured by flow cytometry. Estimates of total diversity from one million sequenced T cells were regarded as lower bounds and underestimates. The long-lived group showed more naive CD4+ T cells, fewer expanded clones and increased TCR diversity than the aged group, suggesting age selection.

Sequenced material: blood. The V gene is TRBV9 and the J gene is TRBJ2-7; the D gene cannot be named for sure. The origin of this receptor is a man aged 18 to 29 in good health. The CDR3 protein sequence reads: CASSVAGTWEQYF. The nucleotides read TGTGCCAGCAGCGTAGCCGGTACTTGGGAGCAGTACTTC. Beyond the CDR3, the reference TRBV9 and TRBJ2-7 genes provide the residues; the full variable domain reads: DSGVTQTPKHLITATGQRVTLRCSPRSGDLSVYWYQQSLDQGLQFLIQYYNGEERAKGNILERFSAQQFPDLHSELNLSSLELGDSALYFCASSVAGTWEQYFGPGTRLTVT.